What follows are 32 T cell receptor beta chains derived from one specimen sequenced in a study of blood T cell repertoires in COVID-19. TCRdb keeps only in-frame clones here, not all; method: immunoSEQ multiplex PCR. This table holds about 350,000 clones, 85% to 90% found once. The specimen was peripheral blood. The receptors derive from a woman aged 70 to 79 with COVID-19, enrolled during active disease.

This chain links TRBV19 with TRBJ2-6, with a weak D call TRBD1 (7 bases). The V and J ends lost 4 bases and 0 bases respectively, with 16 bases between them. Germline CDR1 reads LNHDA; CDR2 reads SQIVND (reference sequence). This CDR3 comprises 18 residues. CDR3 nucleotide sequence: TGTGCCAGTAGTACCCAGGGGGGCCAACGCTCTGGGGCCAACGTCCTGACTTTC. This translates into CASSTQGGQRSGANVLTF.

The CDR3 protein is CASSHFQDFRNQPQHF. In DNA form, the CDR3 reads TGTGCCAGTAGTCACTTCCAGGATTTCCGCAATCAGCCCCAGCATTTT. This chain links TRBV19 with TRBJ1-5; no clear D gene. The CDR3 extends over 16 amino acids. The germline CDR1 and CDR2 sequences are LNHDA and SQIVND (reference sequence). V lost 5 bases, J lost 2 bases, and 16 bases lay in between.

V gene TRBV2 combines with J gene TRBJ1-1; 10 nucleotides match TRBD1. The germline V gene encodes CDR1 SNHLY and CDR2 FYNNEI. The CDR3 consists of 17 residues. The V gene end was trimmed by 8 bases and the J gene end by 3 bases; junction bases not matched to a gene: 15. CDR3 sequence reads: CASGTSGTGVWDTEAFF. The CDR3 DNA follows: TGTGCCAGCGGCACTTCCGGGACAGGGGTATGGGACACTGAAGCTTTCTTT.

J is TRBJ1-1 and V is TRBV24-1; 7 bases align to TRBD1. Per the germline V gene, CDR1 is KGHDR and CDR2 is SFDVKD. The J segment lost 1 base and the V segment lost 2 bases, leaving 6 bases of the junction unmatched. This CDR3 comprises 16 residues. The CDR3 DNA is TGTGCCACCAGTGATTCCCGGACAGGCCCGAACACTGAAGCTTTCTTT. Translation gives CATSDSRTGPNTEAFF.

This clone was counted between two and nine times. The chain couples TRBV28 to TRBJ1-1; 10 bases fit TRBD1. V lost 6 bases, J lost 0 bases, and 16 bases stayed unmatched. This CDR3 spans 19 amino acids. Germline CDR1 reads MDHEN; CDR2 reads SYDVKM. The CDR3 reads CASRTGTGAPIFMNTEAFF. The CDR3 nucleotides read TGTGCCAGCAGGACAGGGACAGGGGCTCCCATCTTCATGAACACTGAAGCTTTCTTT.

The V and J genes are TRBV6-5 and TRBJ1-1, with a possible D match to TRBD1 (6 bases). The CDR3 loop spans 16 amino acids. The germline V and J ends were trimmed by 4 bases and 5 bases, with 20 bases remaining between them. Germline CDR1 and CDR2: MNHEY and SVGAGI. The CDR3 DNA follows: TGTGCCAGCAGTTCCCGGGGGGGGGCTGTTGGGACTGAAGCTTTCTTT. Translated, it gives CASSSRGGAVGTEAFF.

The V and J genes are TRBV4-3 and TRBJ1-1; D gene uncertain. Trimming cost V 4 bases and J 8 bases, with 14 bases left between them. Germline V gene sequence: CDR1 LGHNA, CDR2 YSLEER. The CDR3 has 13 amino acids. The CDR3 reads CASSRETGSEAFF. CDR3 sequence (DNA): TGCGCCAGCAGCCGAGAGACCGGGTCCGAAGCTTTCTTT.

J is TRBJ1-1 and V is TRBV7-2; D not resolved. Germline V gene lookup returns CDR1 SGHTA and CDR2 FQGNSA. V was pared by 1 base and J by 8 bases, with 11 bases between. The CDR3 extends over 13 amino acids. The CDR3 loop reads CASSLDHKKEAFF. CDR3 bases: TGTGCCAGCAGCTTAGATCACAAAAAGGAAGCTTTCTTT.

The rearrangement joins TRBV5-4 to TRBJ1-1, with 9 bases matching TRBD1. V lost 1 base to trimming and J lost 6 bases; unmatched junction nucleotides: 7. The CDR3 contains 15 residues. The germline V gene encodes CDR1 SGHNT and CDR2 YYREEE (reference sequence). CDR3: CASSLPRTGDAEAFF. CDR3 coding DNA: TGTGCCAGCAGCTTGCCTCGGACAGGGGACGCTGAAGCTTTCTTT.

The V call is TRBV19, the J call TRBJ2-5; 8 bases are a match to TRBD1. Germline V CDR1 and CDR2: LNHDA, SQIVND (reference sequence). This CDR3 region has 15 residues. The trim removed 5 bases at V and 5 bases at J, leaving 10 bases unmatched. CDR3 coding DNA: TGTGCCAGTAGTCTATGGACAGGGATGGGGGAGACCCAGTACTTC. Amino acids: CASSLWTGMGETQYF.

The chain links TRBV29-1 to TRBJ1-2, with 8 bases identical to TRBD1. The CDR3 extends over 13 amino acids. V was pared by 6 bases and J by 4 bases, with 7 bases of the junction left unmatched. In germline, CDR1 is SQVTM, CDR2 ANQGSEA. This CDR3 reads CSVVSDRGYGYTF. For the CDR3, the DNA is TGCAGCGTGGTATCCGACAGGGGCTATGGCTACACCTTC.

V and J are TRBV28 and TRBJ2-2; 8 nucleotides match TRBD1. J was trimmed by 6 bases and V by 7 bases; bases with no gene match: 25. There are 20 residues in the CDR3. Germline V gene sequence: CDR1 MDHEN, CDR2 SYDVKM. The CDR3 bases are TGTGCCAGCACCCTCCTCATAAACAAGGACAGGGATATCGAGGCCGGGGAGCTGTTTTTT. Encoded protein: CASTLLINKDRDIEAGELFF.

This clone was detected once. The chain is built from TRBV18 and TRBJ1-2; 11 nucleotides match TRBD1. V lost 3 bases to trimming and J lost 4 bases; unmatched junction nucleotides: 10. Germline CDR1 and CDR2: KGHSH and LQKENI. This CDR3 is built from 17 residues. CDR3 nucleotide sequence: TGTGCCAGCTCACCTGGACAGGGGGCCACAGGGGGCTATGGCTACACCTTC. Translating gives CASSPGQGATGGYGYTF.

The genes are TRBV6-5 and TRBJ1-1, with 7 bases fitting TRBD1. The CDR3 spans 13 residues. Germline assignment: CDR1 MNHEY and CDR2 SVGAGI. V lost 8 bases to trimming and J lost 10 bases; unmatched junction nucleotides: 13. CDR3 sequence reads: CASLPRTGVVAFF. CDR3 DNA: TGTGCCAGCCTCCCTCGAACAGGGGTGGTAGCTTTCTTT.

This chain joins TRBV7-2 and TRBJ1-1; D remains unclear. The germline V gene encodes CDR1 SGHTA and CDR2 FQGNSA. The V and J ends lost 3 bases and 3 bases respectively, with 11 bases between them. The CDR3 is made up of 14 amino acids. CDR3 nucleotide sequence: TGTGCCAGCAGCTTCAGAAACAGTTACACTGAAGCTTTCTTT. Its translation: CASSFRNSYTEAFF.

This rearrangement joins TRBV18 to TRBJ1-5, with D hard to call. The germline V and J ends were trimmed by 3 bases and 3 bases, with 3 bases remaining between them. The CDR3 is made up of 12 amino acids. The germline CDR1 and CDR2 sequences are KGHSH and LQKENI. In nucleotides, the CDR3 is TGTGCCAGCTCACCCTTCAATCAGCCCCAGCATTTT. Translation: CASSPFNQPQHF.

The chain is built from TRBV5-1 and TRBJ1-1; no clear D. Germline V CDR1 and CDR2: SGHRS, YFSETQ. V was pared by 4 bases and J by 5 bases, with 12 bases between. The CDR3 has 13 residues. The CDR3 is CASSPGLMTEAFF. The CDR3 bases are TGCGCCAGCAGCCCAGGCTTGATGACTGAAGCTTTCTTT.

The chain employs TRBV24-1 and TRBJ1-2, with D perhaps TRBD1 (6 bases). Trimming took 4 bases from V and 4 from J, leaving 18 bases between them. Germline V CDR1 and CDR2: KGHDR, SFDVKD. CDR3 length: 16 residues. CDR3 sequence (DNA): TGTGCCACCAGTGACCCCAGGGGTGGTGGCGGCTATGGCTACACCTTC. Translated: CATSDPRGGGGYGYTF.

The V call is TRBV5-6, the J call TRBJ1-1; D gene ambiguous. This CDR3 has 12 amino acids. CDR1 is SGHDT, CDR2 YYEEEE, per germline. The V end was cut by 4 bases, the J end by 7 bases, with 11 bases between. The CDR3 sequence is CASSASSLEAFF. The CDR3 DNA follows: TGTGCCAGCAGCGCCTCGTCACTTGAAGCTTTCTTT.

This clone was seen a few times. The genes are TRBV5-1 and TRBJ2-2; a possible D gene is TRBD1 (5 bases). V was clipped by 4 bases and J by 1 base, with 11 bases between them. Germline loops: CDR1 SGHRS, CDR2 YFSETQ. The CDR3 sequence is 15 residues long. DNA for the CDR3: TGCGCCAGCAGCCTCCTGACAGAGAACACCGGGGAGCTGTTTTTT. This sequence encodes CASSLLTENTGELFF. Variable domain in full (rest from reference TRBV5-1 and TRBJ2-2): KAGVTQTPRYLIKTRGQQVTLSCSPISGHRSVSWYQQTPGQGLQFLFEYFSETQRNKGNFPGRFSGRQFSNSRSEMNVSTLELGDSALYLCASSLLTENTGELFFGEGSRLTVL.

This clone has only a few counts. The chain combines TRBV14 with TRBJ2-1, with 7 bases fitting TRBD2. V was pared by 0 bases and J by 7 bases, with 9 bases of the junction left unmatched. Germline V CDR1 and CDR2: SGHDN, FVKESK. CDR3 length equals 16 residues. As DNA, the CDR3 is TGTGCCAGCAGCCAAGAAGGAGAGGCGGGGGTAAATGAGCAGTTCTTC. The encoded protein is CASSQEGEAGVNEQFF. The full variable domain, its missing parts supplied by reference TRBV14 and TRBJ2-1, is EAGVTQFPSHSVIEKGQTVTLRCDPISGHDNLYWYRRVMGKEIKFLLHFVKESKQDESGMPNNRFLAERTGGTYSTLKVQPAELEDSGVYFCASSQEGEAGVNEQFFGPGTRLTVL.

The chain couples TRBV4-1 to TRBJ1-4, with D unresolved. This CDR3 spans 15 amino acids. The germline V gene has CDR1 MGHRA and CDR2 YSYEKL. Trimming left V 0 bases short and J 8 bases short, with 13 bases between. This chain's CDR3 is CASSQDSSRGEKLFF. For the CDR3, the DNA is TGCGCCAGCAGCCAAGATAGTTCGCGAGGAGAAAAACTGTTTTTT.

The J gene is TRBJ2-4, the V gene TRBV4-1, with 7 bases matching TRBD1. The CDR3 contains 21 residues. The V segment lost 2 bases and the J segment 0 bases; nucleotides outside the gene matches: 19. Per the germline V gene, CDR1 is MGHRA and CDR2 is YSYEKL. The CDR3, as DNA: TGCGCCAGCAGCCAACCCCCCCTTGGGAGACAGGGACCCATAGCCAAAAACATTCAGTACTTC. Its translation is CASSQPPLGRQGPIAKNIQYF.

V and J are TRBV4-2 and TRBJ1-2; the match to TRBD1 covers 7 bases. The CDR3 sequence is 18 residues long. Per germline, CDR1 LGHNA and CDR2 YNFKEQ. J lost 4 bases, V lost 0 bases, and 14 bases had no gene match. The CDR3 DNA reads TGTGCCAGCAGCCAAGAAGCCTTCCGGGACAGAGAACCCTATGGCTACACCTTC. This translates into CASSQEAFRDREPYGYTF.

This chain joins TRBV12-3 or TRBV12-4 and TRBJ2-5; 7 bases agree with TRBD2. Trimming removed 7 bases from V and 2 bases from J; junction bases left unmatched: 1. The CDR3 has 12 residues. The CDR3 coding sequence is TGTGCCAGCAATAGCGGGCAAGAGACCCAGTACTTC. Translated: CASNSGQETQYF.

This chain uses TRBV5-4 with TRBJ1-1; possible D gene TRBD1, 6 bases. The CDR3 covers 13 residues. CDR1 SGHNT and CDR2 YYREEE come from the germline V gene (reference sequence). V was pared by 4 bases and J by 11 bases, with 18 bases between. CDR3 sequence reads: CASSRQQGFGAFF. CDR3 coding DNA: TGTGCCAGCAGCAGACAACAGGGATTTGGGGCTTTCTTT.

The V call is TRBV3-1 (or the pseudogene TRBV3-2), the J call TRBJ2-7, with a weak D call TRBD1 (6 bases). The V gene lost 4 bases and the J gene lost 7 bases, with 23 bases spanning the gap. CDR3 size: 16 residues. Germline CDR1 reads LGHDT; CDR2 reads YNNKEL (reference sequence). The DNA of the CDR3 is TGTGCCAGCAGCCCTTACTGGCGGACAGAGCTATGGGAGCAGTACTTC. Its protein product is CASSPYWRTELWEQYF.

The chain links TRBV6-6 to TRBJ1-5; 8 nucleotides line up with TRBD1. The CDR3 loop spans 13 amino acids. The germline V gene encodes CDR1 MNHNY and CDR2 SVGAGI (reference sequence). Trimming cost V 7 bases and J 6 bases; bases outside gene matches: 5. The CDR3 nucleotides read TGTGCCAGCACCGACAGGGGACCTCAGCCCCAGCATTTT. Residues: CASTDRGPQPQHF.

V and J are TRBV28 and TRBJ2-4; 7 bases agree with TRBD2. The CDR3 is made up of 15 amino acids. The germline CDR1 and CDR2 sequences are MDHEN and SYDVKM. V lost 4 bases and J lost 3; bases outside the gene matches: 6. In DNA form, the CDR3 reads TGTGCCAGCAGTTCCTCGGGGGGAAACAAAAACATTCAGTACTTC. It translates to CASSSSGGNKNIQYF.

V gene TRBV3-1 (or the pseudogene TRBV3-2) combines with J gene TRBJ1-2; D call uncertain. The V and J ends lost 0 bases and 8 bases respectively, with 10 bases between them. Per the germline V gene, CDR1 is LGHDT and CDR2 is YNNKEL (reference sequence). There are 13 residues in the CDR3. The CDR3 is CASSQEGGNGYTF. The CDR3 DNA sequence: TGTGCCAGCAGCCAAGAAGGAGGGAACGGCTACACCTTC.

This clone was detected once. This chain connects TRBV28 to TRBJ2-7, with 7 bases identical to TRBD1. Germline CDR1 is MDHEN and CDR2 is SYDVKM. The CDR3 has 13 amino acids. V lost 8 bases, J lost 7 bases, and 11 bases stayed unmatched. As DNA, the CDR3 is TGTGCCAGCGCCGCTACAGGGGCGAGGGAGCAGTACTTC. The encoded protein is CASAATGAREQYF.

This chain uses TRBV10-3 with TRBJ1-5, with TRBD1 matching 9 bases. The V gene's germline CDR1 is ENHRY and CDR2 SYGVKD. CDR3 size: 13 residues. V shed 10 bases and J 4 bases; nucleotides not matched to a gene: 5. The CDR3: CATGTGSNQPQHF. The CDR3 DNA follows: TGTGCCACCGGGACAGGGAGTAATCAGCCCCAGCATTTT.